This entry lists 28 T cell receptor beta chains sequenced from one sample in a study of cytomegalovirus exposure and HLA in healthy donors. Primers included in the PCR were 60 Vbeta and 13 Jbeta primers. Sequencing was performed with immunoSEQ multiplex PCR; in TCRdb, only in-frame clones are kept and a portion is missing. The sample shows some 86,000 clones, roughly 77% of them seen only once. What was sequenced was PBMCs. Source of these receptors: a woman in her forties in good health and CMV-seropositive.

CDR3 DNA sequence: TGCAGCGTCAACTCAGGGGCTGAAGCTTTCTTT. Its translation: CSVNSGAEAFF. The rearrangement uses TRBV29-1 and TRBJ1-1; possible D gene TRBD1, 6 bases. The CDR3 has 11 residues. Germline V lookup: CDR1 SQVTM, CDR2 ANQGSEA. Trimming pared 6 bases from V and 6 bases from J, leaving 11 bases between.

The chain is built from TRBV28 and TRBJ1-2; D unresolved. The V gene's germline CDR1 is MDHEN and CDR2 SYDVKM. The length of the CDR3 is 13 residues. Trimming removed 6 bases from V and 6 bases from J, with 14 bases in between. The CDR3 bases are TGTGCCAGCAGACGGGGAGGCGAGAATGGCTACACCTTC. Protein sequence: CASRRGGENGYTF.

CDR3 in DNA: TGTGCCAGCAGCTTCCAGGTCCACGAGCAGTACTTC. Its protein is CASSFQVHEQYF. The V gene is TRBV7-9, the J gene TRBJ2-7; D remains ambiguous. Germline CDR1 reads SEHNR; CDR2 reads FQNEAQ (reference sequence). The CDR3 loop spans 12 amino acids. Trimming took 3 bases from V and 5 from J, leaving 8 bases between them.

The chain couples TRBV6-1 to TRBJ1-1; tentative D call: TRBD1 (5 bases). Looked up from germline, CDR1 is MNHNS and CDR2 is SASEGT. The CDR3 consists of 14 residues. Between the trimmed V and J ends, which lost 6 bases and 0 bases, there was a span of 11 bases. CDR3 DNA: TGTGCCAGCAGCCATATGACAGTGAACACTGAAGCTTTCTTT. Translating gives CASSHMTVNTEAFF.

The chain couples TRBV13 to TRBJ2-1, with 9 bases identical to TRBD2. Germline V gene lookup returns CDR1 PRHDT and CDR2 FYEKMQ (reference sequence). The CDR3 length is 14 residues. J lost 4 bases, V lost 5 bases, and 3 bases had no gene match. CDR3 coding DNA: TGTGCCAGCAGCCTAGCGGGAACATACAATGAGCAGTTCTTC. It codes for CASSLAGTYNEQFF.

This clone has just a few counts. Written as DNA, the CDR3 is TGTGCCAGCAGCCCGGGGGACAGGGGGGGCGAGCAGTACTTC. Translated, it gives CASSPGDRGGEQYF. The chain uses TRBV5-6 and TRBJ2-7, with TRBD1 identical over 11 bases. V lost 4 bases to trimming and J lost 6 bases; unmatched junction nucleotides: 6. This CDR3 is 14 amino acids long. Germline CDR1 and CDR2: SGHDT and YYEEEE.

In nucleotides, the CDR3 is TGTGCCAGTCAGACAGGCCGATCGAACACTGAAGCTTTCTTT. It encodes CASQTGRSNTEAFF. The chain joins TRBV19 to TRBJ1-1; D perhaps matches TRBD1 (6 bases). Looked up from germline, CDR1 is LNHDA and CDR2 is SQIVND (reference sequence). The CDR3 consists of 14 residues. Trimming stripped 8 bases from V and 1 base from J, with 14 bases between.

The chain couples TRBV29-1 to TRBJ2-1; D is undetermined. The CDR3 is made up of 14 amino acids. CDR1 and CDR2 (germline): SQVTM, ANQGSEA. With 3 bases removed from V and 0 bases from J, the gap between germline ends came to 9 bases. The CDR3 DNA is TGCAGCGTTGAGATCTATCCCTCCTACAATGAGCAGTTCTTC. It encodes CSVEIYPSYNEQFF.

This clone occurred a few times. This chain uses TRBV19 with TRBJ1-1; tentatively, D is TRBD1 (6 bases). This CDR3 contains 14 residues. V lost 4 bases and J lost 2, with 11 bases in between. Germline V gives CDR1 LNHDA, CDR2 SQIVND (reference sequence). The CDR3 region is CASSSGQSNTEAFF. The CDR3 coding sequence is TGTGCCAGTAGTAGCGGACAGAGTAACACTGAAGCTTTCTTT.

The chain has TRBV21-1 and TRBJ1-6; the table calls TRBD1, which could not be checked here. TRBV21-1 is annotated as a pseudogene. The CDR3 has 19 amino acids. DNA of the CDR3: TGTGCCAGCAGGGGACGGACAGGGGGATTCCGGCCCTATAATTCACCCCTCCACTTT. Protein sequence: CASRGRTGGFRPYNSPLHF.

V gene TRBV27 combines with J gene TRBJ1-1; TRBD1 might be the D (5 bases). The V and J ends lost 3 bases and 3 bases respectively, with 14 bases between them. Germline loops: CDR1 MNHEY, CDR2 SMNVEV (reference sequence). The length of the CDR3 is 15 residues. CDR3 amino acids: CASSFTGGLYTEAFF. Written as DNA, the CDR3 is TGTGCCAGCAGTTTTACCGGGGGTTTATACACTGAAGCTTTCTTT.

This clone was seen a handful of times. The gene calls are TRBV29-1 and TRBJ2-2, with 9 nucleotides matching TRBD2. The CDR3 runs 17 residues. Germline assignment: CDR1 SQVTM and CDR2 ANQGSEA. V lost 2 bases, J lost 4 bases, and 11 bases stayed unmatched. The CDR3: CSVESAGGPNSTGELFF. The CDR3, as DNA: TGCAGCGTTGAAAGTGCGGGAGGGCCAAATAGCACCGGGGAGCTGTTTTTT.

The chain has TRBV7-8 and TRBJ1-2; possibly TRBD1 for D (5 bases). The CDR3 extends over 13 amino acids. Germline CDR1 is SGHVS and CDR2 is FQNEAQ. V lost 2 bases and J lost 4, with 8 bases in between. The CDR3 nucleotides read TGTGCCAGCAGCTTACGGCAGGGCTATGGCTACACCTTC. It yields the protein CASSLRQGYGYTF.

The rearrangement links TRBV29-1 to TRBJ1-2; D is perhaps TRBD1 (6 bases). The germline CDR1 and CDR2 sequences are SQVTM and ANQGSEA. Trimming removed 6 bases at V and 4 bases at J, with 12 bases between. The CDR3 covers 12 residues. CDR3 region: CSVWDTRYGYTF. CDR3 in DNA: TGCAGCGTCTGGGACACGCGCTATGGCTACACCTTC. The full variable domain, in which reference TRBV29-1 and TRBJ1-2 provide the parts outside the CDR3, is SAVISQKPSRDICQRGTSLTIQCQVDSQVTMMFWYRQQPGQSLTLIATANQGSEATYESGFVIDKFPISRPNLTFSTLTVSNMSPEDSSIYLCSVWDTRYGYTFGSGTRLTVV.

V is TRBV10-1 and J is TRBJ2-1; the D gene is possibly TRBD2 (7 bases). The CDR3 runs to 14 residues. CDR1 WNHNN and CDR2 SYGVQD come from the germline V gene (reference sequence). Trimming cost V 3 bases and J 4 bases, with 10 bases left between them. In nucleotides, the CDR3 is TGCGCCAGCAGTGACGGGGGGCCATACAATGAGCAGTTCTTC. Translated: CASSDGGPYNEQFF.

DNA of the CDR3: TGTGCCAGCAGCCCCATAGGGGGGGCGCCGGGCTACACCTTC. Amino acid sequence: CASSPIGGAPGYTF. V is TRBV7-8 and J is TRBJ1-2, with D maybe TRBD1 (6 bases). The CDR3 loop spans 14 amino acids. Germline lookup yields CDR1 SGHVS and CDR2 FQNEAQ. Trimming left V 5 bases short and J 8 bases short, with 18 bases between.

V is TRBV7-6 and J is TRBJ1-1, with D tentatively TRBD1 (5 bases). Trimming removed 6 bases at V and 3 bases at J, with 11 bases between. The CDR3 runs 13 residues. The V gene's germline CDR1 is SGHVS and CDR2 FNYEAQ. This chain's CDR3 is CASSLQAYTEAFF. CDR3 bases: TGTGCCAGCAGTTTACAGGCCTACACTGAAGCTTTCTTT.

The chain recombines TRBV5-1 with TRBJ2-2; 9 bases map to TRBD1. V lost 6 bases, J lost 7 bases, and 7 bases stayed unmatched. In germline, CDR1 is SGHRS, CDR2 YFSETQ. The CDR3 runs to 14 residues. Here the CDR3 reads CASNSGQGIGELFF. The DNA for the CDR3 is TGCGCCAGCAACTCGGGACAGGGAATCGGGGAGCTGTTTTTT.

The chain uses TRBV30 and TRBJ1-3; TRBD1 is a possible D gene (5 bases). This CDR3 comprises 14 residues. Germline V lookup: CDR1 GTSNPN, CDR2 SVGIG (reference sequence). Deletions cut 3 bases from V and 0 bases from J, with 9 bases between. The CDR3 DNA is TGTGCCTGGAGCCCGACAGCCTCTGGAAACACCATATATTTT. Translation gives CAWSPTASGNTIYF.

The chain employs TRBV28 and TRBJ2-7, with 7 bases that match TRBD2. With V trimmed by 2 bases and J by 3 bases, 4 bases remained unmatched. The CDR3 contains 14 residues. The V gene's germline CDR1 is MDHEN and CDR2 SYDVKM. The CDR3 DNA follows: TGTGCCAGCAGTTTAATAGCGGGCAACTACGAGCAGTACTTC. As protein: CASSLIAGNYEQYF.

The chain combines TRBV28 with TRBJ2-7; the D gene is possibly TRBD1 (6 bases). Germline lookup yields CDR1 MDHEN and CDR2 SYDVKM. V was cut by 8 bases and J by 2 bases, with 19 bases left in between. The CDR3 sequence is 15 residues long. DNA for the CDR3: TGTGCCAGCCACTCCGGGACACTGGGGACCTACGAGCAGTACTTC. This encodes CASHSGTLGTYEQYF.

V usage is TRBV9 and J usage is TRBJ2-1; 8 bases are a match to TRBD2. The CDR3 runs 19 residues. V shed 4 bases and J 2 bases; nucleotides not matched to a gene: 17. Germline CDR1 and CDR2: SGDLS and YYNGEE. The DNA for the CDR3 is TGTGCCAGCAGCCTCAGTAGGGGGACCAGCGGGAGTCCCTACAATGAGCAGTTCTTC. Translated: CASSLSRGTSGSPYNEQFF.

The rearrangement links TRBV27 to TRBJ1-1; no definite D call. Trimming removed 6 bases at V and 1 base at J, with 9 bases between. The V gene's germline CDR1 is MNHEY and CDR2 SMNVEV (reference sequence). There are 13 residues in the CDR3. CDR3 coding DNA: TGTGCCAGCAGCTTGCGGAGGAACACTGAAGCTTTCTTT. It yields the protein CASSLRRNTEAFF.

This clone was seen only once. The V call is TRBV7-9, the J call TRBJ1-6; D not resolved. V was trimmed by 4 bases and J by 0 bases, leaving 13 bases between them. CDR1 is SEHNR, CDR2 FQNEAQ, per germline (reference sequence). This CDR3 has 17 amino acids. In DNA, the CDR3 is TGTGCCAGCAGCTCAGGATCCCAGAGCTCCTATAATTCACCCCTCCACTTT. Translating it yields CASSSGSQSSYNSPLHF.

The rearrangement joins TRBV25-1 to TRBJ2-2; 8 bases are a match to TRBD1. Germline trimming cut 3 bases from V and 5 bases from J; bases unmatched to any gene: 5. Germline CDR1 reads MGHDK; CDR2 reads SYGVNS. CDR3 length: 15 residues. CDR3 nucleotides: TGTGCCAGCAGTGACCAGGGGGCATTGACCGGGGAGCTGTTTTTT. Its protein product is CASSDQGALTGELFF.

The chain joins TRBV19 to TRBJ2-7; D possibly corresponds to TRBD2 (6 bases). Germline values: CDR1 LNHDA, CDR2 SQIVND (reference sequence). This CDR3 comprises 15 residues. Trimming cost V 6 bases and J 4 bases, with 19 bases left between them. Here the CDR3 reads CASSATAEGHYEQYF. CDR3 in DNA: TGTGCCAGTAGCGCGACGGCGGAGGGGCATTACGAGCAGTACTTC.

The chain joins TRBV6-5 to TRBJ2-7, with 7 bases that match TRBD2. Trimming at V came to 5 bases and at J to 1 base, leaving 5 bases not matched to a gene. The CDR3 runs 14 residues. Germline V gives CDR1 MNHEY, CDR2 SVGAGI. DNA for the CDR3: TGTGCCAGCAGTCAAAGCGGGAATTCCTACGAGCAGTACTTC. As protein: CASSQSGNSYEQYF.

This clone was recorded only once. A junction boundary mismatches the germline segment, possibly from a read error. The gene calls are TRBV5-6 and TRBJ1-1; 7 bases match TRBD1. CDR3 length: 11 residues. Germline CDR1 SGHDT, CDR2 YYEEEE. The CDR3 loop is CASSLRGGSYF. CDR3 coding DNA: TGTGCCAGCAGCTTGAGAGGGGGCTCGTACTTT.